This T cell receptor (beta chain) was retrieved from a study of sequential checkpoint blockade in melanoma. Germline CDR1 is MNHGY and CDR2 is SAAAGT. V lost 5 bases and J 6 bases, leaving 17 bases between the germline ends. The CDR3 totals 16 residues. The treatment was: randomized to nivolumab then ipilimumab (arm A) or the reverse (arm B). A single count supports this clone. Assay: immunoSEQ multiplex PCR; the TCRdb copy retains only in-frame clones and omits some. This table holds roughly 5,000 clones, approximately 30% found once. The chain employs TRBV6-8 and TRBJ1-6; tentative D call: TRBD1 (5 bases). This receptor was obtained from a human donor with melanoma. The sequencing here drew on tumor tissue (inferred from file names), taken from a patient given nivolumab and ipilimumab in sequence. CDR3 amino acids: CASSPDSLLFNSPLHF. The CDR3 DNA sequence: TGTGCCAGCAGTCCAGACAGCCTTCTATTTAATTCACCCCTCCACTTT.